What follows describes a single TCR beta chain. Its cognate antigen is unknown. This beta chain slipped into a library made for alpha chains as a stray read, so its size is not meaningful. The data were obtained in a study of spatial heterogeneity in lung cancer. The germline V gene encodes CDR1 SGHNT and CDR2 YYREEE (reference sequence). V lost 0 bases and J lost 2; bases outside the gene matches: 5. The CDR3 totals 16 residues. TCRdb called the 5' RACE reads again in MiXCR, with one record for every CDR3 protein. The top ten clones hold approximately 6.2% of a sample with more than 15,000 distinct CDR3 sequences, more than 5% of them seen once. General observations from the study: It was found that expanded intratumoral alpha and beta TCR counts tracked tumor mutation counts. Ubiquitous expanded TCR counts tracked ubiquitous nonsynonymous mutations, and regional counts tracked regional ones.

Documented time point: sample taken at primary tumor resection. Sequencing of whole RNA from tumor, nontumor lung or frozen PBMC involved no sorting. This TCR was recovered from a male donor with early-stage non-small cell lung cancer. This chain connects TRBV5-4 to TRBJ2-3; 8 nucleotides align to TRBD2. The sample here was lung tumor tissue, taken at surgery. This CDR3 is CASSLGSGGDTDTQYF. CDR3 nucleotides: TGTGCCAGCAGCTTGGGGAGCGGGGGCGACACAGATACGCAGTATTTT.